Below are 13 T cell receptor beta chains sequenced from a single sample in a study of T cells in tuberculosis. Some clones are missing from TCRdb's copy, which holds only in-frame ones; the method was immunoSEQ multiplex PCR. The sample includes some 31,000 clones, more than 85% of them seen just once. Sample: PBMCs. These receptor sequences come from a donor aged 10-29 years with latent tuberculosis or without tuberculosis infection.

The V and J genes are TRBV28 and TRBJ2-5; 9 bases match TRBD1. Germline V CDR1 and CDR2: MDHEN, SYDVKM. The CDR3 length is 14 residues. V shed 3 bases, J shed 10 bases, and the junction held 9 bases outside the gene matches. DNA of the CDR3: TGTGCCAGCAGTTTTGGACAGGGGACCGGTGGCCAGTACTTC. As protein: CASSFGQGTGGQYF.

The gene calls are TRBV7-9 and TRBJ2-7; the match to TRBD2 covers 10 bases. Germline values: CDR1 SEHNR, CDR2 FQNEAQ (reference sequence). CDR3 size: 15 residues. The V gene end was trimmed by 3 bases and the J gene end by 5 bases; junction bases not matched to a gene: 7. Here the CDR3 DNA reads TGTGCCAGCAGCTTTATATCCCTAGCGGGAGACGAGCAGTACTTC. Its protein is CASSFISLAGDEQYF.

The V call is TRBV7-6, the J call TRBJ2-7, with TRBD2 identical over 12 bases. The CDR3 extends over 16 amino acids. From germline, CDR1 is SGHVS and CDR2 FNYEAQ. With V trimmed by 5 bases and J by 0 bases, 5 bases remained unmatched. The CDR3 DNA follows: TGTGCCAGCAGCGTTTTACTAGCGGGAGGCTCCTACGAGCAGTACTTC. As protein: CASSVLLAGGSYEQYF.

The genes are TRBV30 and TRBJ2-1; TRBD2 aligns across 8 bases. The CDR3 extends over 14 amino acids. Trimming removed 0 bases from V and 6 bases from J; junction bases left unmatched: 4. Per the germline V gene, CDR1 is GTSNPN and CDR2 is SVGIG (reference sequence). CDR3 coding DNA: TGTGCCTGGAGTGTACGGACTAGCTTCAATGAGCAGTTCTTC. This encodes CAWSVRTSFNEQFF.

The chain recombines TRBV7-2 with TRBJ2-7, with D uncertain. Germline assignment: CDR1 SGHTA and CDR2 FQGNSA. V lost 0 bases, J lost 0 bases, and 6 bases lay in between. There are 14 residues in the CDR3. CDR3 DNA: TGTGCCAGCAGCTTAGCCCCCCACTCCTACGAGCAGTACTTC. Translating gives CASSLAPHSYEQYF.

J is TRBJ1-5 and V is TRBV2; D perhaps matches TRBD1 (5 bases). Germline CDR1 SNHLY, CDR2 FYNNEI. The CDR3 sequence is 12 residues long. Trimming took off 6 bases at V and 4 bases at J, with 7 bases between the two ends. This CDR3 is CASRTANQPQHF. CDR3 bases: TGTGCCAGCAGGACAGCTAATCAGCCCCAGCATTTT.

The chain uses TRBV19 and TRBJ2-1; D unresolved. V lost 4 bases to trimming and J lost 6 bases, with 7 bases between them. The CDR3 is made up of 12 amino acids. From germline, CDR1 is LNHDA and CDR2 SQIVND (reference sequence). This chain's CDR3 is CASSTPPNEQFF. DNA of the CDR3: TGTGCCAGTAGTACCCCTCCCAATGAGCAGTTCTTC.

The chain employs TRBV27 and TRBJ2-3; 8 bases fit TRBD2. Germline values: CDR1 MNHEY, CDR2 SMNVEV (reference sequence). The CDR3 is 15 amino acids. The trim removed 2 bases at V and 2 bases at J, leaving 3 bases unmatched. CDR3 nucleotides: TGTGCCAGCAGTTTACGGGGGGGAAACACAGATACGCAGTATTTT. Protein product: CASSLRGGNTDTQYF.

J is TRBJ2-7 and V is TRBV15; TRBD2 matches at 10 bases. The V and J ends lost 0 bases and 5 bases, in that order; junction bases with no gene match: 7. The CDR3 is made up of 16 amino acids. Per germline, CDR1 LNHNV and CDR2 YYDKDF (reference sequence). CDR3 bases: TGTGCCACCAGCAGAGAACTAGCGGGATCCCTGCACGAGCAGTACTTC. It encodes CATSRELAGSLHEQYF.

The chain is built from TRBV6-6 and TRBJ2-7, with a possible D match to TRBD1 (6 bases). V was clipped by 3 bases and J by 6 bases, with 9 bases between them. This CDR3 region has 12 residues. Germline lookup yields CDR1 MNHNY and CDR2 SVGAGI (reference sequence). This chain's CDR3 is CASSYSGVEQYF. The CDR3 coding sequence is TGTGCCAGCAGTTATTCAGGGGTCGAGCAGTACTTC.

The chain is built from TRBV6-6 and TRBJ1-1; 7 nucleotides agree with TRBD1. The CDR3 spans 14 residues. CDR1 and CDR2 from the germline V gene are MNHNY and SVGAGI (reference sequence). Trimming cost V 7 bases and J 4 bases; bases outside gene matches: 9. CDR3 DNA sequence: TGTGCCAGCACCCGAGGACAGGCACTCACTGAAGCTTTCTTT. Residues: CASTRGQALTEAFF.

The CDR3 sequence is CASTLSLGHNQPQHF. DNA of the CDR3: TGTGCCAGCACCCTATCCCTCGGACATAATCAGCCCCAGCATTTT. The gene calls are TRBV28 and TRBJ1-5; TRBD1 might be the D (5 bases). The CDR3 runs to 15 residues. Germline V CDR1 and CDR2: MDHEN, SYDVKM. The ends were cut back, 7 bases at V and 4 bases at J, with 17 bases in the middle. The whole variable domain, remainder taken from reference TRBV28 and TRBJ1-5, is DVKVTQSSRYLVKRTGEKVFLECVQDMDHENMFWYRQDPGLGLRLIYFSYDVKMKEKGDIPEGYSVSREKKERFSLILESASTNQTSMYLCASTLSLGHNQPQHFGDGTRLSIL.

This sequence joins TRBV19 and TRBJ2-7; 9 nucleotides match TRBD2. CDR1 and CDR2 (germline): LNHDA, SQIVND (reference sequence). The CDR3 has 14 residues. The trim removed 4 bases at V and 3 bases at J, leaving 4 bases unmatched. In nucleotides, the CDR3 is TGTGCCAGTAGTAGGCGGGAGGGTCTCTACGAGCAGTACTTC. Its translation is CASSRREGLYEQYF.